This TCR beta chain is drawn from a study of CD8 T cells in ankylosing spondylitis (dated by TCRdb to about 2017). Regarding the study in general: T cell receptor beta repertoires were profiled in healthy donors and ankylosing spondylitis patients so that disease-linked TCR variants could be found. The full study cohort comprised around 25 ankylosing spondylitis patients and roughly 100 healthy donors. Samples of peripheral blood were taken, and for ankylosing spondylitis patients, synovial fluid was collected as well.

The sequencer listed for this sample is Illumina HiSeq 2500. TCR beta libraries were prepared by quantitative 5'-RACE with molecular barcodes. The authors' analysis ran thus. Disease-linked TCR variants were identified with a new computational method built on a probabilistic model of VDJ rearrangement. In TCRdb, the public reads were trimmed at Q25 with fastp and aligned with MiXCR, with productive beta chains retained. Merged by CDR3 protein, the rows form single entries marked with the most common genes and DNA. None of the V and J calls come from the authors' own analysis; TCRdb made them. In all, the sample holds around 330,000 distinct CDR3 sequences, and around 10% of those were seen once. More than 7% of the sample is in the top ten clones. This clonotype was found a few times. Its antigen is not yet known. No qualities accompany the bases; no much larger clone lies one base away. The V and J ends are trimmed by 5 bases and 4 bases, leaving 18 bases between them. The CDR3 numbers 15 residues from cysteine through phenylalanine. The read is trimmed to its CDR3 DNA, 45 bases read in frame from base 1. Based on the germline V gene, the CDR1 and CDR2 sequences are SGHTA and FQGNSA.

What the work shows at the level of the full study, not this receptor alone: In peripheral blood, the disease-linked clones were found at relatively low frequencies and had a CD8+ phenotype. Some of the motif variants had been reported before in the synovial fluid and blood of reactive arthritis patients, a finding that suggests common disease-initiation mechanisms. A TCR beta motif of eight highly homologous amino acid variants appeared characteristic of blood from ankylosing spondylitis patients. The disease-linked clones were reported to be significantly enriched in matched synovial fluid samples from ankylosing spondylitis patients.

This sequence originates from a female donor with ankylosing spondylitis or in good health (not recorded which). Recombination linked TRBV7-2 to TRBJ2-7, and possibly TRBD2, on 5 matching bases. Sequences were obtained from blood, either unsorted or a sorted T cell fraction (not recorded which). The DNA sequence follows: TGTGCCAGCAGCCCCGAGCCCGGGGTCCCTTACGAGCAGTACTTC. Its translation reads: CASSPEPGVPYEQYF. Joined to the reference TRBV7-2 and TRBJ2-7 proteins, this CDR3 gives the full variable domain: GAGVSQSPSNKVTEKGKDVELRCDPISGHTALYWYRQSLGQGLEFLIYFQGNSAPDKSGLPSDRFSAERTGGSVSTLTIQRTQQEDSAVYLCASSPEPGVPYEQYFGPGTRLTVT.